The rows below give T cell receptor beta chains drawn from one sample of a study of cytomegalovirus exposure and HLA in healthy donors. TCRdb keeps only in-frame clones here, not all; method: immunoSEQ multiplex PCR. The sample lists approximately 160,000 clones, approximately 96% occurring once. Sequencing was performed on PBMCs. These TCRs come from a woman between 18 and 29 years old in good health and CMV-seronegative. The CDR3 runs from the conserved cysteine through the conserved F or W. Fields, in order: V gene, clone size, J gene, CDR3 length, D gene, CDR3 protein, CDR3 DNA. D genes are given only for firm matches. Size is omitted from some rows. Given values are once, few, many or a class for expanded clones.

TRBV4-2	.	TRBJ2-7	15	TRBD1	CASSQVLGQGYEQYF	TGTGCCAGCAGCCAAGTCCTGGGACAGGGCTACGAGCAGTACTTC
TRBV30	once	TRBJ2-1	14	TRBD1	CAWNTGTAYNEQFF	TGTGCCTGGAATACCGGGACAGCCTACAATGAGCAGTTCTTC
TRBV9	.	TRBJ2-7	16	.	CASSYSTGVSSYEQYF	TGTGCCAGCAGCTACAGCACGGGGGTGAGCTCCTACGAGCAGTACTTC
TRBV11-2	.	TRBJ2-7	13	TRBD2	CASSGGGTYEQYF	TGTGCCAGCTCCGGGGGGGGCACCTACGAGCAGTACTTC
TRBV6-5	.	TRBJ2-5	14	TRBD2	CASSTSGGKETQYF	TGTGCCAGCTCGACTAGCGGGGGAAAAGAGACCCAGTACTTC
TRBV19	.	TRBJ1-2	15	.	CASSIGTGSPFGYTF	TGTGCCAGTAGTATAGGAACAGGATCCCCCTTTGGCTACACCTTC
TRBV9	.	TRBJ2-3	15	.	CASSVAGEVPDTQYF	TGTGCCAGCAGCGTAGCGGGGGAAGTGCCAGATACGCAGTATTTT
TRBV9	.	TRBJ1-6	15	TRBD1	CASSNTGGFDSPLHF	TGTGCCAGCAGCAATACAGGGGGGTTTGATTCACCCCTCCACTTT
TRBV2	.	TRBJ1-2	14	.	CARQGTLRNYGYTF	TGTGCCAGACAGGGTACCCTAAGAAACTATGGCTACACCTTC
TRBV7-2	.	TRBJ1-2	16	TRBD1	CASSKGQGPLNYGYTF	TGTGCCAGCAGCAAGGGACAGGGGCCTCTTAACTATGGCTACACCTTC
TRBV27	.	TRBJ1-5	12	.	CASGGGNQPQHF	TGTGCCAGCGGAGGAGGGAATCAGCCCCAGCATTTT
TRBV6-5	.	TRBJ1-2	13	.	CASSYSTPRGFFF	TGTGCCAGCAGTTACTCGACGCCCCGGGGGTTTTTCTTC
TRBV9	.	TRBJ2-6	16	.	CASSVAGARGANVLTF	TGTGCCAGCAGCGTAGCAGGGGCGCGGGGGGCCAACGTCCTGACTTTC
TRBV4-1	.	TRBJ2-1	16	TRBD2	CASSPQGTSGRNEQFF	TGCGCCAGCAGCCCCCAGGGGACTAGTGGGCGGAATGAGCAGTTCTTC
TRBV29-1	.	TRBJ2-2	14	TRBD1	CSARTGENTGELFF	TGCAGCGCACGGACAGGGGAGAACACCGGGGAGCTGTTTTTT
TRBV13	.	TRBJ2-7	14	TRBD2	CASSLVAGGLEQYF	TGTGCCAGCAGCTTGGTAGCGGGGGGGCTCGAGCAGTACTTC
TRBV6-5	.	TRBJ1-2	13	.	CASSMDNNYGYTF	TGTGCCAGCAGCATGGACAATAACTATGGCTACACCTTC
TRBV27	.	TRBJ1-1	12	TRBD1	CAAKDRDTEAFF	TGTGCCGCTAAGGACAGGGATACTGAAGCTTTCTTT
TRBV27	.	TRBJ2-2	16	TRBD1	CASGEAGTGHTGELFF	TGTGCCAGCGGGGAAGCCGGGACAGGGCACACCGGGGAGCTGTTTTTT
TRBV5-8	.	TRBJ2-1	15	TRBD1	CASSLDRGPYNEQFF	TGTGCCAGCAGCTTGGACAGGGGCCCCTACAATGAGCAGTTCTTC
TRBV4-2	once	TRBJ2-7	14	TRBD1	CASSLGTGNYEQYF	TGTGCCAGCAGCCTCGGGACAGGGAACTACGAGCAGTACTTC
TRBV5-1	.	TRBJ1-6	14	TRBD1	CASSGDRESSPLHF	TGCGCCAGCAGCGGGGACAGGGAGAGTTCACCCCTCCACTTT
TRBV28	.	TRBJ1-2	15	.	CASSLGRQDTHGYTF	TGTGCCAGCAGTTTAGGCAGGCAGGACACTCATGGCTACACCTTC
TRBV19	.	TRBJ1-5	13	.	CASAVGVSQPQHF	TGTGCCAGCGCGGTAGGGGTCTCCCAGCCCCAGCATTTT
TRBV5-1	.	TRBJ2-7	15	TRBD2	CASSLYGTSVDASLF	TGCGCCAGCAGCTTGTATGGGACTAGCGTTGACGCCTCATTATTC
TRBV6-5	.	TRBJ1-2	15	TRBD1	CASSYARTGNYGYTF	TGTGCCAGCAGTTACGCCCGGACAGGAAACTATGGCTACACCTTC
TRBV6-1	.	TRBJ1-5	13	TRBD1	CASSVTGLQPQHF	TGTGCCAGCAGTGTGACAGGGCTGCAGCCCCAGCATTTT
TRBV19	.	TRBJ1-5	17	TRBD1	CASSPGSGGRSNQPQHF	TGTGCCAGTAGCCCCGGTTCAGGGGGCCGAAGCAATCAGCCCCAGCATTTT
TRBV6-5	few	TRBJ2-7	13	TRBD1	CASSRTGAYEQYF	TGTGCCAGCAGCAGAACAGGGGCCTACGAGCAGTACTTC
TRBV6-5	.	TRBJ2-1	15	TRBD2	CASRNSGGRDNEQFF	TGTGCCAGCAGGAACAGCGGGGGGCGAGACAATGAGCAGTTCTTC
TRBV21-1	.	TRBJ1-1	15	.	CASSKAPAENTEAFF	TGTGCCAGCAGCAAAGCTCCTGCAGAGAACACTGAAGCTTTCTTT
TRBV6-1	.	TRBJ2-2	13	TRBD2	CASKPPGGVGLFF	TGTGCCAGCAAACCCCCCGGGGGGGTAGGGCTGTTTTTT
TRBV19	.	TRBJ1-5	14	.	CASSPSYGGQPQHF	TGTGCCAGTAGTCCATCTTACGGGGGTCAGCCCCAGCATTTT
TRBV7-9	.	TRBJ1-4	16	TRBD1	CASSPSRTGKGEKLFF	TGTGCCAGCAGCCCCTCCCGGACAGGGAAGGGAGAAAAACTGTTTTTT
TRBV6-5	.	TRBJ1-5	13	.	CASSPGENQPQHF	TGTGCCAGCAGTCCAGGGGAGAATCAGCCCCAGCATTTT
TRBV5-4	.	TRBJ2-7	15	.	CASSLEGVYNYEQYF	TGTGCCAGCAGCTTGGAAGGGGTCTATAATTACGAGCAGTACTTC
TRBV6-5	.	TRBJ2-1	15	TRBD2	CASSILAGGVNEQFF	TGTGCCAGCAGTATCCTAGCGGGGGGGGTTAATGAGCAGTTCTTC
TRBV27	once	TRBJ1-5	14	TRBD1	CASSERTGEQPQHF	TGTGCCAGCAGCGAGAGGACAGGGGAACAGCCCCAGCATTTT
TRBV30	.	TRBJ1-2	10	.	CALRGYGYTF	TGTGCCCTACGCGGGTATGGCTACACCTTC